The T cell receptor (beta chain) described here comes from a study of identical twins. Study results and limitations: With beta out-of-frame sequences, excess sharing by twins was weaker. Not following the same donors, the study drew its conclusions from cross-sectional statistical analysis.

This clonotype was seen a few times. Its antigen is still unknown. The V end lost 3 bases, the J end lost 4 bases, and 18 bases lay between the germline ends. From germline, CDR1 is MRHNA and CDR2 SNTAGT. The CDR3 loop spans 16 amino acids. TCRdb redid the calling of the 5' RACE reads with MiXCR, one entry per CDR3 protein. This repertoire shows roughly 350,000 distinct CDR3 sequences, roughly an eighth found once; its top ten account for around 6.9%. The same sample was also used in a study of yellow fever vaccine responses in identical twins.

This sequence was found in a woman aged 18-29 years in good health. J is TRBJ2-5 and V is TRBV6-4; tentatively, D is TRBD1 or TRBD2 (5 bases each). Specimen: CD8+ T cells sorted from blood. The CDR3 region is CASSENFGTPGETQYF. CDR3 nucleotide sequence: TGTGCCAGCAGTGAAAATTTCGGGACCCCCGGAGAGACCCAGTACTTC.